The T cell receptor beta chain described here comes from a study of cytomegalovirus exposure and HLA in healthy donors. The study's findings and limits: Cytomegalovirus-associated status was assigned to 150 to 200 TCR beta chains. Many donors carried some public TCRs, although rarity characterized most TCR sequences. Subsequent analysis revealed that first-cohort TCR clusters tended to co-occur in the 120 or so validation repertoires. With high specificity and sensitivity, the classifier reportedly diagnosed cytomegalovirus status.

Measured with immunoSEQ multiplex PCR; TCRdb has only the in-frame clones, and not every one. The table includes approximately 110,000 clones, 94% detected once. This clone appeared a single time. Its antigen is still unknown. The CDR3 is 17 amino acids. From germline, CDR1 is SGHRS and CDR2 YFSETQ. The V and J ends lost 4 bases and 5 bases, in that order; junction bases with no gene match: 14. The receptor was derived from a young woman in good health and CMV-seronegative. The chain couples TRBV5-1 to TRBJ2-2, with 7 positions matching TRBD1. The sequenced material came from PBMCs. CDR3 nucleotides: TGCGCCAGCAGCCTGGAAGCTACAGGGGTGGGAACCGGGGAGCTGTTTTTT. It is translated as CASSLEATGVGTGELFF.